The 21 T cell receptor beta chains below all came from one sample that was sequenced in a study of blood T cell repertoires in COVID-19. Repertoires were generated with immunoSEQ multiplex PCR, while TCRdb's copy carries only in-frame clones and drops some. The repertoire includes some 520,000 clones, 89% of them detected once, and around 0.92% sits in the top ten. The sample comprised peripheral blood. These receptors all come from a man aged 18 to 29 with COVID-19, enrolled during active disease.

The gene calls are TRBV5-6 and TRBJ1-2, with D perhaps TRBD1 (5 bases). With 4 bases removed from V and 8 bases from J, the gap between germline ends came to 9 bases. CDR3 length: 11 residues. From germline, CDR1 is SGHDT and CDR2 YYEEEE. The DNA of the CDR3 is TGTGCCAGCAGCCGCCGGGGGGGCTACACCTTC. It translates to CASSRRGGYTF.

The chain is built from TRBV6-5 and TRBJ2-7, with D perhaps matching TRBD2 (6 bases). Deletions cut 6 bases from V and 0 bases from J, with 12 bases between. Germline V gene data show CDR1 as MNHEY and CDR2 as SVGAGI. The CDR3 is made up of 14 amino acids. The CDR3 loop is CASRESSDSYEQYF. The CDR3 nucleotides read TGTGCCAGCAGGGAGTCTAGCGACTCCTACGAGCAGTACTTC.

The chain recombines TRBV29-1 with TRBJ2-2; perhaps TRBD2 as D (6 bases). Between the trimmed V and J ends, which lost 3 bases and 5 bases, there was a span of 13 bases. CDR3 length equals 14 residues. CDR1 and CDR2 from the germline V gene are SQVTM and ANQGSEA. CDR3 in DNA: TGCAGCGTTGAGTGGCCAGGGAGGACCGGGGAGCTGTTTTTT. The encoded protein is CSVEWPGRTGELFF.

The chain has TRBV7-2 and TRBJ1-3; D call uncertain. Germline lookup yields CDR1 SGHTA and CDR2 FQGNSA. Trimming stripped 1 base from V and 1 base from J, with 5 bases between. This CDR3 contains 14 residues. CDR3 bases: TGTGCCAGCAGCTTAGTGTCTTCTGGAAACACCATATATTTT. This gives the protein CASSLVSSGNTIYF.

The J gene is TRBJ2-5, the V gene TRBV7-2; D might be TRBD1 (6 bases). The ends were cut back, 5 bases at V and 3 bases at J, with 13 bases in the middle. This CDR3 comprises 14 residues. Germline-derived CDR1 and CDR2 are SGHTA and FQGNSA. The CDR3 bases are TGTGCCAGCAGCCTATCAGGGGTAGAAGAGACCCAGTACTTC. It encodes CASSLSGVEETQYF.

This clone was recorded only once. The chain carries TRBV5-4 and TRBJ2-1; TRBD2 is a possible D gene (5 bases). This CDR3 is built from 12 residues. Germline assignment: CDR1 SGHNT and CDR2 YYREEE (reference sequence). The V end was cut by 7 bases, the J end by 4 bases, with 9 bases between. The CDR3 here is CASVGGYNEQFF. Here the CDR3 DNA reads TGTGCCAGCGTTGGAGGTTACAATGAGCAGTTCTTC.

This chain connects TRBV14 to TRBJ2-2; 10 positions match TRBD2. CDR3 length equals 14 residues. CDR1 SGHDN and CDR2 FVKESK come from the germline V gene. With 8 bases clipped from V and 4 bases from J, the junction kept 4 bases outside the gene matches. The CDR3 DNA is TGTGCCAGCCGTCTAGCGGGAGTCACCGGGGAGCTGTTTTTT. Translation: CASRLAGVTGELFF.

This rearrangement joins TRBV3-1 (or the pseudogene TRBV3-2) to TRBJ2-7; 10 nucleotides align to TRBD1. From germline, CDR1 is LGHDT and CDR2 YNNKEL (reference sequence). The junction had 7 bases not matched to a gene; V was cut back by 3 bases and J by 5 bases. This CDR3 spans 15 amino acids. The CDR3 reads CASSQLDRGVHEQYF. The CDR3 DNA is TGTGCCAGCAGCCAGTTGGACAGGGGGGTCCACGAGCAGTACTTC.

The V call is TRBV5-1, the J call TRBJ1-2; weak D call: TRBD1 (6 bases). V was pared by 2 bases and J by 1 base, with 9 bases between. The CDR3 totals 14 residues. Germline CDR1 reads SGHRS; CDR2 reads YFSETQ. The CDR3 spells CASSFEGVNYGYTF. The CDR3 DNA sequence: TGCGCCAGCAGCTTCGAGGGGGTTAACTATGGCTACACCTTC.

J is TRBJ2-7 and V is TRBV9; TRBD2 aligns across 11 bases. This CDR3 is built from 15 residues. From germline, CDR1 is SGDLS and CDR2 YYNGEE. With 3 bases clipped from V and 2 bases from J, the junction kept 4 bases outside the gene matches. The CDR3: CASSEGTSGTYEQYF. CDR3 sequence (DNA): TGTGCCAGCAGCGAGGGGACTAGCGGTACCTACGAGCAGTACTTC.

In nucleotides, the CDR3 is TGTGCCAGCAGCCAAGCAACTAGCGGGGGAACGGAGCTGTTTTTT. Residues: CASSQATSGGTELFF. This chain connects TRBV4-2 to TRBJ2-2, with 11 nucleotides matching TRBD2. V was clipped by 1 base and J by 10 bases; unmatched bases: 5. CDR3 length: 15 amino acids. The V gene's germline CDR1 is LGHNA and CDR2 YNFKEQ.

The V gene is TRBV12-3 or TRBV12-4, the J gene TRBJ1-1, with unresolved D. The CDR3 spans 11 residues. Trimming pared 5 bases from V and 11 bases from J, leaving 12 bases between. The CDR3 sequence is CASSTRYVAFF. CDR3 DNA: TGTGCCAGCAGTACTCGATACGTCGCTTTCTTT.

The chain has TRBV3-1 (or the pseudogene TRBV3-2) and TRBJ2-5, with D unresolved. V was clipped by 0 bases and J by 5 bases, with 7 bases between them. Germline V gene lookup returns CDR1 LGHDT and CDR2 YNNKEL (reference sequence). This CDR3 is built from 13 residues. For the CDR3, the DNA is TGTGCCAGCAGCCAAGAACTTGTGGAGACCCAGTACTTC. Translated: CASSQELVETQYF.

A few counts support this clone. This rearrangement joins TRBV5-4 to TRBJ1-4; TRBD1 matches 8 bases. This CDR3 is 14 amino acids long. The junction had 3 bases not matched to a gene; V was cut back by 4 bases and J by 4 bases. Per the germline V gene, CDR1 is SGHNT and CDR2 is YYREEE (reference sequence). The CDR3 region has the DNA TGTGCCAGCAGCCGGACAGGGAATAATGAAAAACTGTTTTTT. It is translated as CASSRTGNNEKLFF.

The chain has TRBV12-3 or TRBV12-4 and TRBJ2-7; TRBD1 is a possible D gene (6 bases). Deletions cut 3 bases from V and 4 bases from J, with 10 bases between. The CDR3 totals 13 residues. In DNA, the CDR3 is TGTGCCAGCAGTTTTGGGACAACATACGAGCAGTACTTC. Its protein product is CASSFGTTYEQYF.

The chain uses TRBV2 and TRBJ1-1; D ambiguous. Trimming took 8 bases from V and 4 from J, leaving 8 bases between them. In germline, CDR1 is SNHLY, CDR2 FYNNEI. The CDR3 covers 11 residues. The CDR3 spells CASYGLTEAFF. As DNA, the CDR3 is TGTGCCAGCTACGGACTCACTGAAGCTTTCTTT.

The chain joins TRBV7-8 to TRBJ2-5; TRBD1 agrees at 8 bases. The V and J ends lost 1 base and 3 bases, in that order; junction bases with no gene match: 7. Germline CDR1 is SGHVS and CDR2 is FQNEAQ. This CDR3 is built from 16 residues. DNA of the CDR3: TGTGCCAGCAGCTTAGTTCCCAGGGGGCAAAAAGAGACCCAGTACTTC. Translation gives CASSLVPRGQKETQYF.

The sample holds one count of this clone. The CDR3 DNA reads TGTGCCAGCAGCGGACTAGCGGCCCAAGAGACCCAGTACTTC. Protein sequence: CASSGLAAQETQYF. This chain links TRBV27 with TRBJ2-5; 10 bases map to TRBD2. The CDR3 covers 14 residues. Trimming at V came to 6 bases and at J to 1 base, leaving 2 bases not matched to a gene. CDR1 MNHEY and CDR2 SMNVEV come from the germline V gene (reference sequence).

The rearrangement joins TRBV3-1 (or the pseudogene TRBV3-2) to TRBJ2-2; 8 nucleotides agree with TRBD2. Germline CDR1 reads LGHDT; CDR2 reads YNNKEL (reference sequence). The CDR3 contains 14 residues. The J segment lost 3 bases and the V segment lost 7 bases, leaving 4 bases of the junction unmatched. The CDR3 is CASTSGGYTGELFF. The CDR3 nucleotides are TGTGCCAGCACTTCGGGGGGGTACACCGGGGAGCTGTTTTTT.

J is TRBJ1-2 and V is TRBV7-2; the D gene is possibly TRBD1 (6 bases). Germline CDR1 is SGHTA and CDR2 is FQGNSA. V lost 1 base and J lost 7, with 13 bases in between. The CDR3 is made up of 14 amino acids. CDR3 region: CASSLVLQGSGYTF. The CDR3 DNA is TGTGCCAGCAGCTTAGTACTACAGGGATCTGGCTACACCTTC. The variable domain in full, completed from reference TRBV7-2 and TRBJ1-2, reads GAGVSQSPSNKVTEKGKDVELRCDPISGHTALYWYRQSLGQGLEFLIYFQGNSAPDKSGLPSDRFSAERTGGSVSTLTIQRTQQEDSAVYLCASSLVLQGSGYTFGSGTRLTVV.

The V and J genes are TRBV7-3 and TRBJ2-1; TRBD1 matches 11 bases. Per the germline V gene, CDR1 is SGHTA and CDR2 is FQGTGA. Trimming removed 2 bases from V and 8 bases from J; junction bases left unmatched: 5. CDR3 length: 15 residues. The DNA for the CDR3 is TGTGCCAGCAGCTTACTGGGACAGGGGGATGATGAGCAGTTCTTC. Its translation: CASSLLGQGDDEQFF.